This T cell receptor (beta chain) was sequenced in a study of TIL therapy for anti-PD-1-resistant metastatic lung cancer. Across the whole study: Tumor harvest preceded PD-1/PD-L1 blockade, followed by nivolumab treatment.

Time point: pre-treatment sample, taken before nivolumab and TIL therapy. The CDR3 extends over 13 amino acids. V was pared by 1 base and J by 6 bases, with 6 bases between. In germline, CDR1 is KGHSH, CDR2 LQKENI. The libraries were made with immunoSEQ v3. The assay was immunoSEQ multiplex PCR, and TCRdb's table has in-frame clones only and misses some. In the table there are about 59,000 clones, more than 60% of which are singletons. Here the sequenced sample was blood, taken at baseline. The rearrangement uses TRBV18 and TRBJ1-4; D ambiguous. This clonotype originated in a person between 30 and 79 years old with non-small cell lung cancer. CDR3 in DNA: TGTGCCAGCTCACCACGCAGCGATGAAAAACTGTTTTTT. It encodes CASSPRSDEKLFF.